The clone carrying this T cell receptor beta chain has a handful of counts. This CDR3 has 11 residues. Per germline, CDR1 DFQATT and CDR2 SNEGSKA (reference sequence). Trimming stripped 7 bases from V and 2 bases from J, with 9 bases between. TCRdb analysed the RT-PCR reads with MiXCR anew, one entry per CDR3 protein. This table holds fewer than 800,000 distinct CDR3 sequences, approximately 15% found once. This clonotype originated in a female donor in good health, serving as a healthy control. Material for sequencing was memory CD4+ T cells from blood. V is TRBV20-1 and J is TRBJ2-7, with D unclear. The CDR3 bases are TGCAGTGGATCCCGCACCTACGAGCAGTACTTC. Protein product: CSGSRTYEQYF.